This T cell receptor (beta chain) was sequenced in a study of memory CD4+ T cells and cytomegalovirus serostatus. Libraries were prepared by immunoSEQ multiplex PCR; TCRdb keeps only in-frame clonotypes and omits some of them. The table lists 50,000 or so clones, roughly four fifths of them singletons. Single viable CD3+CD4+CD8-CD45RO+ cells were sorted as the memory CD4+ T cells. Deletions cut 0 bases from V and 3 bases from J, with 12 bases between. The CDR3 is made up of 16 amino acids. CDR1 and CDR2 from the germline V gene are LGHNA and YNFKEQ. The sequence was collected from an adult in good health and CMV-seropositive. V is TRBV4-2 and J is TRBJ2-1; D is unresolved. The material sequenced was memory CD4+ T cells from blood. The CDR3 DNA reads TGTGCCAGCAGCCAAGACCCCAGCGTTGTCTACAATGAGCAGTTCTTC. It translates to CASSQDPSVVYNEQFF.